Sequencing of this TCR beta chain was carried out in a study of blood T cells in healthy people across ages. Trimming shortened V by 0 bases and J by 6 bases, and 19 bases separated the two germline ends. The germline V gene encodes CDR1 MNHEY and CDR2 SVGEGT. This CDR3 is 17 amino acids long. The authors ran a second PCR of about 7 to 12 cycles using a sample-barcoded 5' primer and a J-beta primer mix. TCRdb re-called the 5' RACE reads with MiXCR, one entry per CDR3 protein. The table includes fewer than 750,000 distinct CDR3 sequences, over 40% detected once. The clonotype was recovered from a woman of 80 years or more in good health. The chain combines TRBV6-2 or TRBV6-3 with TRBJ2-3; D unclear. The specimen was blood. This chain's CDR3 is CASSYSIEPRMWDTQYF. DNA for the CDR3: TGTGCCAGCAGTTACTCCATCGAACCTAGGATGTGGGATACGCAGTATTTT.